This passage covers 3 T cell receptor beta chains from one sample sequenced in a study of T cells in Graves' hyperthyroidism and ophthalmopathy (dated by TCRdb to 2018 to 2020). Receptor libraries were prepared by multiplex PCR. The reads were generated on an Illumina HiSeq 2000. The TCR beta CDR3 regions were amplified from RNA transcripts. A first-round RT-PCR of the TCR CDR3 used the HTBI primer set with the Qiagen OneStep RT-PCR kit. The public sequencing data were trimmed at Q25 with fastp and processed into clonotypes with MiXCR by TCRdb, which kept only in-frame beta chains. Rows with a matching CDR3 protein are joined into one entry that keeps the most common DNA and genes. For this sample there are 300,000 to 450,000 distinct CDR3 sequences; around 14% appear just once. Of the sample, more than 9.5% is held by the ten largest clones. The sequenced material came from blood. The source of these receptors is a woman aged 55-70 years with Graves' hyperthyroidism.

At least ten counts were recorded for this clonotype. The chain couples TRBV24-1 to TRBJ2-2; no definite D call. V dropped 4 bases and J dropped 7 bases, with 12 bases sitting between them. Germline CDR1 KGHDR, CDR2 SFDVKD. The CDR3 totals 14 residues. CDR3 sequence: CATSDPTFVGELFF. The CDR3 nucleotides read TGTGCCACCAGTGACCCTACGTTCGTCGGGGAGCTGTTTTTT.

This clonotype was recorded many times. The chain links TRBV11-2 to TRBJ2-3; TRBD1 agrees at 10 bases. J gave up 4 bases and V 7 bases, and 8 bases lay outside the gene matches. Germline V CDR1 and CDR2: SGHAT, FQNNGV. The CDR3 has 15 residues. The CDR3 DNA reads TGTGCCAGCACCCCGACAGGGGGCTTCGCAGATACGCAGTATTTT. Translation: CASTPTGGFADTQYF.

Comment on this clonotype: A clone one base away is much larger, so this may be a read error. The gene calls are TRBV28 and TRBJ2-2; the match to TRBD2 covers 12 bases. CDR3 length: 20 residues. The germline gives CDR1 MDHEN, CDR2 SYDVKM. The J segment lost 5 bases and the V segment lost 3 bases, leaving 16 bases of the junction unmatched. CDR3 sequence reads: CASSFLLPSGRVRRTGELFF. The CDR3 coding sequence is TGTGCCAGCAGTTTCCTCCTCCCTAGCGGGAGGGTTCGGCGAACCGGGGAGCTGTTTTTT.